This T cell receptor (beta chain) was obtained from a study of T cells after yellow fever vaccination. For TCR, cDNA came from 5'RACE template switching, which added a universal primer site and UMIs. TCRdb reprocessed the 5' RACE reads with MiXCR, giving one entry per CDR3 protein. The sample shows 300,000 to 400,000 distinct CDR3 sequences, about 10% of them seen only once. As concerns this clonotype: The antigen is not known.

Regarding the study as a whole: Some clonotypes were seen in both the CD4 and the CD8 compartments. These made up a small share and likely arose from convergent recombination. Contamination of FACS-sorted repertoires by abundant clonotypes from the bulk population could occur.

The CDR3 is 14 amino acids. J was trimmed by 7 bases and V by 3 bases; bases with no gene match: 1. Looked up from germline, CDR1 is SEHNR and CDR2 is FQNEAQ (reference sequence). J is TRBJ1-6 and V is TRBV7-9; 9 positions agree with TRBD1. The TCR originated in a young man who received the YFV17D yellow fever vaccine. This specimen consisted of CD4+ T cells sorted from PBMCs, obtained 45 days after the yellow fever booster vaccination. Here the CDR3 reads CASSFGTGNSPLHF. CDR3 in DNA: TGTGCCAGCAGCTTTGGGACAGGGAATTCACCCCTCCACTTT.